This T cell receptor (beta chain) was sequenced in a study of cytomegalovirus exposure and HLA in healthy donors. Study-wide points: Relative to the roughly 700-donor mean, N-insertions were reportedly fewer in an Asian-associated ancestry cluster in a later analysis. When the data were analyzed later, several of the most significant clusters appeared to be linked to common viral pathogens.

Note on this clone: The antigen is not known.

The CDR3 extends over 13 amino acids. Deletions cut 2 bases from V and 7 bases from J, with 11 bases between. Germline-derived CDR1 and CDR2 are MNHNS and SASEGT. A multiplex PCR was run with 60 Vbeta primers and 13 Jbeta primers. TCRdb's table, derived via immunoSEQ multiplex PCR, lists solely in-frame clones and lacks some. Among about 95,000 clones listed, around 84% were seen once. Healthy bone marrow donors supplied every sample. The TCR was taken from a woman aged 40-49 years in good health and CMV-seropositive. The V gene is TRBV6-1, the J gene TRBJ1-2, with D perhaps TRBD1 (5 bases). Sequencing used PBMCs. The CDR3 is CASSEQGDRGYTF. The CDR3 DNA follows: TGTGCCAGCAGTGAACAAGGGGATCGTGGCTACACCTTC.